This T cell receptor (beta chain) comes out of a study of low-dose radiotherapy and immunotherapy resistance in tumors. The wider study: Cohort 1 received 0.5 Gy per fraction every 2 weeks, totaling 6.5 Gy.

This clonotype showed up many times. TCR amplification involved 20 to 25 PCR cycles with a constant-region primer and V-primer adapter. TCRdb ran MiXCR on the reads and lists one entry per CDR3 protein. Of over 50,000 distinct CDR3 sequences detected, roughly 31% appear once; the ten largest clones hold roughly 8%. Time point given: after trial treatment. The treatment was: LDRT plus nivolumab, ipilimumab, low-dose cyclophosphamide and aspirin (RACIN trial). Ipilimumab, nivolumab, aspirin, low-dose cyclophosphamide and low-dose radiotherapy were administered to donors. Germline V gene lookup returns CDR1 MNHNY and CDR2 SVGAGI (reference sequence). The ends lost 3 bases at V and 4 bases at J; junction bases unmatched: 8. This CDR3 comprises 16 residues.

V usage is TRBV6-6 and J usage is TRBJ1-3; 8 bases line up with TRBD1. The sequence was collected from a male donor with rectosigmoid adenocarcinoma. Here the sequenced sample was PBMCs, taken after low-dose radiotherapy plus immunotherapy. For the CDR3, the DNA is TGTGCCAGCAGTTATAATGGACAGGGCTCAGGAAACACCATATATTTT. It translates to CASSYNGQGSGNTIYF.